This TCR beta chain is drawn from a study of long-term antiretroviral therapy in people with HIV. Germline V CDR1 and CDR2: GTSNPN, SVGIG (reference sequence). The CDR3 consists of 11 residues. Trimming removed 0 bases at V and 7 bases at J, with 6 bases between. The United States was where all participants with HIV were treated. Assay version v3.0 of immunoSEQ was used, and it was run at survey level. Clones were read by immunoSEQ multiplex PCR, and TCRdb kept only the in-frame ones, dropping some. Of tens of thousands of clones in the sample, approximately 95% were seen once. The chain combines TRBV30 with TRBJ1-2; TRBD1 might be the D (6 bases). This TCR came from a woman aged 40 to 49 with HIV. Specimen: unsorted PBMCs, collected 7.6 years after starting antiretroviral therapy. CDR3 nucleotide sequence: TGTGCCTGGAGTGTACAGGGTGGCTACACCTTC. Translating gives CAWSVQGGYTF.